This T cell receptor (beta chain) emerged from a study of blood T cell repertoires in COVID-19. V lost 2 bases, J lost 6 bases, and 14 bases lay in between. This CDR3 contains 14 residues. Looked up from germline, CDR1 is MRHNA and CDR2 is SNTAGT. Source study methods: From reference gene primer amplification, estimates of nucleated cell counts were derived. Profiled with immunoSEQ multiplex PCR; TCRdb holds only in-frame clones, not every one. Clone size and the V and J calls come from that table; the DNA yielded D and trimming. The data hold fewer than 500,000 clones, with more than 75% observed a single time. Cohort placement rested on clinical history that participants reported themselves.

Sequenced input: PBMCs or T cells enriched from blood (not recorded which). The chain has TRBV6-4 and TRBJ2-7, with D perhaps matching TRBD1 (5 bases). The receptor was isolated from a man aged 30-40 years who had recovered from COVID-19. Written as DNA, the CDR3 is TGTGCCAGCAGTGACAGGCCAGGGCAAAGCGAGCAGTACTTC. This codes for CASSDRPGQSEQYF.